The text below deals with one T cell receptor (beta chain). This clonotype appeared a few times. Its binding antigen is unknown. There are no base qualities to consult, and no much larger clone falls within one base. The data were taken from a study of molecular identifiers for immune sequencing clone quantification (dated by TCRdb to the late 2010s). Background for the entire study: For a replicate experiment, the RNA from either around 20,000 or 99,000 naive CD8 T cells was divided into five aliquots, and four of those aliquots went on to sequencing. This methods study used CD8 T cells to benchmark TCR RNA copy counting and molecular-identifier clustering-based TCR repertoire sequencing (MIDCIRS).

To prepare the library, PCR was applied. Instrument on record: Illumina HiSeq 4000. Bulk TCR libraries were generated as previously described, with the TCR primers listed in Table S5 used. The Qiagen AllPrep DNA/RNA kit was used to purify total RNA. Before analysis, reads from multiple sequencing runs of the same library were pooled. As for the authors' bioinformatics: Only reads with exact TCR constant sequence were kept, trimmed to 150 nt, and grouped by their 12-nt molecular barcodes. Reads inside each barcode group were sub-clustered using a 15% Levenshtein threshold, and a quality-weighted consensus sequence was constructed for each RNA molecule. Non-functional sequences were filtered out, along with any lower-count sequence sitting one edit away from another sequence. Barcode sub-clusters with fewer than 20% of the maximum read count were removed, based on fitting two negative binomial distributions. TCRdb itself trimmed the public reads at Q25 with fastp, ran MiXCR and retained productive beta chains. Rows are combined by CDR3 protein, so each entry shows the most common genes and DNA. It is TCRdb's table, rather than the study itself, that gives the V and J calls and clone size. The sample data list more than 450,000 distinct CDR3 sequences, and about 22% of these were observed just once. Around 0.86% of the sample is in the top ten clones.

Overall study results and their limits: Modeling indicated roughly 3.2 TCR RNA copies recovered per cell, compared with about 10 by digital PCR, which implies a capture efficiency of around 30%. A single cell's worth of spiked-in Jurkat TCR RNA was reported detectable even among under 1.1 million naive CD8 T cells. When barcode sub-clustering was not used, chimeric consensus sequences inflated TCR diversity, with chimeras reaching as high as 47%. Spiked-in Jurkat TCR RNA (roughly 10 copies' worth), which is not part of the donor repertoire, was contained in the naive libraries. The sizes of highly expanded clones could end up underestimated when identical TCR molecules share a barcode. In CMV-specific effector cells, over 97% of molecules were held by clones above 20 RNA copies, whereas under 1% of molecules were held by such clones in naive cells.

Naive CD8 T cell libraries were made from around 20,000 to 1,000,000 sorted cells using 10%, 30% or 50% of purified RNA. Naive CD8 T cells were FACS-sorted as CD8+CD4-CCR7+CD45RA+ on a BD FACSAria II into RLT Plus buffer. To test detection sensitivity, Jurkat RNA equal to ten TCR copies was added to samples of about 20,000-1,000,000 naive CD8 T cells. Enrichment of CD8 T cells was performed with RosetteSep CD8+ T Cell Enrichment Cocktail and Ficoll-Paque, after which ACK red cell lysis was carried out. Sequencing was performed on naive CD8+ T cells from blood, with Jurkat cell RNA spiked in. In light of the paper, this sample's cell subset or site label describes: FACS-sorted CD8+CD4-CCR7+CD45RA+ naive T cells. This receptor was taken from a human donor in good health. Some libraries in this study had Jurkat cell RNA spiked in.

The encoded CDR3 is CASSIHRNQPQHF. The nucleotides are TGTGCCAGCAGTATACACAGGAATCAGCCCCAGCATTTT. This chain joins TRBV12-3 or TRBV12-4 to TRBJ1-5; a tentative D call is TRBD1 (5 bases match). From the cysteine through the phenylalanine, the CDR3 covers 13 amino acids. Only the CDR3 part of the read is kept: 39 bases, read in frame from the first base. Trimming takes 5 bases from V and 4 bases from J, and the germline ends sit 9 bases apart.